The subject of this entry is one T cell receptor (beta chain). This record belongs to a study of blood T cell repertoires in COVID-19. Overall study: Samples came from the United States, Italy and Spain, spanning acute and convalescent COVID-19. Sample material is recorded as cDNA or gDNA derived from T cells, B-cell-depleted T cells, or PBMCs.

The CDR3 length is 14 residues. The germline V gene encodes CDR1 MNHEY and CDR2 SMNVEV (reference sequence). J was trimmed by 6 bases and V by 4 bases; bases with no gene match: 2. Authors' data handling: Amplification of reference gene primers was used by the study to estimate nucleated cell counts. Here immunoSEQ multiplex PCR was the method, and the copy in TCRdb shows in-frame clones only, minus some. The V and J calls and the clone size are those of that table, but D and trimming were determined from the DNA. Among under 80,000 clones, approximately 84% were seen once, and the ten largest hold about 14%.

Input material: peripheral blood. The gene calls are TRBV27 and TRBJ2-7, with TRBD2 matching over 14 bases. The origin of this receptor is a human donor in a cohort sampled during active COVID-19. This CDR3 reads CASSSGLAGAEQYF. CDR3 coding DNA: TGTGCCAGCAGTTCGGGACTAGCGGGAGCCGAGCAGTACTTC.